Presented here are 30 T cell receptor beta chains from one specimen sequenced in a study of blood T cell repertoires in COVID-19. Data came from immunoSEQ multiplex PCR; TCRdb stores just in-frame clones and leaves some out. The sample yields 130,000 or so clones, around 83% seen once. The sample taken for sequencing was PBMCs or T cells enriched from blood (not recorded which). The receptors shown here come from a man aged 25 to 45 who had recovered from COVID-19.

V gene TRBV9 combines with J gene TRBJ2-3; TRBD1 is a possible D gene (6 bases). V shed 6 bases and J shed 0 bases, with 11 bases lying between them. Germline values: CDR1 SGDLS, CDR2 YYNGEE. The CDR3 contains 14 residues. The CDR3 DNA reads as TGTGCCAGCAACCCAGGGGCTAGCACAGATACGCAGTATTTT. Amino acid sequence: CASNPGASTDTQYF.

This clone was recorded once. V gene TRBV9 combines with J gene TRBJ2-7, with 7 bases identical to TRBD1. Germline-derived CDR1 and CDR2 are SGDLS and YYNGEE. Losses at the gene ends were 5 bases for V and 3 bases for J; bases not matched to a gene: 8. The CDR3 has 14 amino acids. The CDR3 DNA is TGTGCCAGCAGTGCAGGGGGAGCAGGCTACGAGCAGTACTTC. Its translation is CASSAGGAGYEQYF.

The sample holds one count of this clone. The gene calls are TRBV7-9 and TRBJ2-3; 7 nucleotides align to TRBD2. This CDR3 region has 16 residues. CDR1 is SEHNR and CDR2 is FQNEAQ in the germline V gene (reference sequence). J lost 2 bases, V lost 5 bases, and 10 bases had no gene match. As DNA, the CDR3 is TGTGCCAGCAGCCCCCAGCGGGGCCTTTTCACAGATACGCAGTATTTT. The encoded protein is CASSPQRGLFTDTQYF.

The table lists this clone with a few counts. The rearrangement joins TRBV3-1 (or the pseudogene TRBV3-2) to TRBJ2-3; 7 nucleotides match TRBD2. Germline V gene lookup returns CDR1 LGHDT and CDR2 YNNKEL (reference sequence). The V and J ends lost 9 bases and 0 bases, in that order; junction bases with no gene match: 3. The length of the CDR3 is 13 residues. CDR3 loop: CASKRGSTDTQYF. The CDR3 nucleotides read TGTGCCAGTAAGCGGGGTAGCACAGATACGCAGTATTTT.

This clone was seen a handful of times. The V call is TRBV2, the J call TRBJ2-1, with D possibly matching TRBD2 (7 bases). CDR1 and CDR2 from the germline V gene are SNHLY and FYNNEI. The CDR3 runs to 16 residues. V shed 4 bases and J shed 3 bases, with 16 bases lying between them. CDR3 in amino acids: CASSALGGGYYNEQFF. CDR3 sequence (DNA): TGTGCCAGCAGTGCCTTGGGCGGGGGCTACTACAATGAGCAGTTCTTC.

The chain carries TRBV3-1 (or the pseudogene TRBV3-2) and TRBJ1-2, with TRBD1 as a possible D gene (6 bases). V was pared by 3 bases and J by 4 bases, with 15 bases between. Germline CDR1 reads LGHDT; CDR2 reads YNNKEL (reference sequence). This CDR3 spans 15 amino acids. The CDR3 bases are TGTGCCAGCAGCCAGCACAGGGATCGGGGCTATGGCTACACCTTC. Translating gives CASSQHRDRGYGYTF.

The chain joins TRBV9 to TRBJ1-3, with unresolved D. The CDR3 is made up of 15 amino acids. Germline V gene lookup returns CDR1 SGDLS and CDR2 YYNGEE. V lost 3 bases and J 0 bases, leaving 10 bases between the germline ends. The CDR3 DNA reads TGTGCCAGCAGCGCCTCCTCTAGCTCTGGAAACACCATATATTTT. It specifies CASSASSSSGNTIYF. Full variable domain (remainder filled in from reference TRBV9 and TRBJ1-3): DSGVTQTPKHLITATGQRVTLRCSPRSGDLSVYWYQQSLDQGLQFLIQYYNGEERAKGNILERFSAQQFPDLHSELNLSSLELGDSALYFCASSASSSSGNTIYFGEGSWLTVV.

This chain uses TRBV25-1 with TRBJ1-1; D not resolved. This CDR3 has 15 amino acids. The V gene's germline CDR1 is MGHDK and CDR2 SYGVNS. V lost 4 bases to trimming and J lost 4 bases, with 16 bases between them. The CDR3 loop reads CASSAWRATGTEAFF. Here the CDR3 DNA reads TGTGCCAGCAGTGCATGGCGGGCAACGGGCACTGAAGCTTTCTTT.

The V gene is TRBV4-1, the J gene TRBJ2-7; 11 bases map to TRBD1. V shed 0 bases, J shed 4 bases, and the junction held 5 bases outside the gene matches. The CDR3 has 16 amino acids. In germline, CDR1 is MGHRA, CDR2 YSYEKL. The CDR3: CASSQEGGTGGYEQYF. CDR3 DNA: TGCGCCAGCAGCCAAGAAGGCGGGACAGGGGGGTACGAGCAGTACTTC.

The gene calls are TRBV5-6 and TRBJ1-5, with D possibly matching TRBD1 (6 bases). Trimming removed 1 base from V and 5 bases from J, with 13 bases in between. This CDR3 comprises 15 residues. Germline CDR1 and CDR2: SGHDT and YYEEEE. DNA for the CDR3: TGTGCCAGCAGCTTGACTGACAGGTGGGATCAGCCCCAGCATTTT. Its translation: CASSLTDRWDQPQHF.

This sequence joins TRBV10-2 and TRBJ1-3; D remains unclear. The germline V gene encodes CDR1 WSHSY and CDR2 SAAADI. Trimming stripped 6 bases from V and 0 bases from J, with 15 bases between. The CDR3 is made up of 16 amino acids. In DNA form, the CDR3 reads TGCGCCAGCAGAGATTACAGCGGCTTCTCTGGAAACACCATATATTTT. This sequence encodes CASRDYSGFSGNTIYF.

This clone has only a few counts. The V gene is TRBV5-1, the J gene TRBJ1-1, with a weak D call TRBD1 (5 bases). This CDR3 has 13 amino acids. The germline CDR1 and CDR2 sequences are SGHRS and YFSETQ. The V end lost 3 bases, the J end lost 0 bases, and 6 bases lay between the germline ends. The CDR3 is CASSSTVNTEAFF. The CDR3, as DNA: TGCGCCAGCAGCTCGACAGTGAACACTGAAGCTTTCTTT.

This chain links TRBV15 with TRBJ1-3; D uncertain. The germline CDR1 and CDR2 sequences are LNHNV and YYDKDF (reference sequence). This CDR3 is 16 amino acids long. Between the trimmed V and J ends, which lost 0 bases and 0 bases, there was a span of 9 bases. The chain's CDR3 is CATSRDLGLSGNTIYF. The CDR3 DNA reads TGTGCCACCAGCAGAGATCTAGGTCTCTCTGGAAACACCATATATTTT.

The chain carries TRBV5-1 and TRBJ2-5; D is undetermined. The CDR3 is 14 amino acids. V shed 1 base and J shed 4 bases, with 11 bases lying between them. Germline lookup yields CDR1 SGHRS and CDR2 YFSETQ. The CDR3 nucleotides read TGCGCCAGCAGCTTGTCAACAGCTATAGAGACCCAGTACTTC. Protein product: CASSLSTAIETQYF.

The chain is built from TRBV7-2 and TRBJ2-1, with a tentative D call TRBD1 (6 bases). This CDR3 spans 16 amino acids. CDR1 is SGHTA, CDR2 FQGNSA, per germline. With 4 bases removed from V and 7 bases from J, the gap between germline ends came to 20 bases. CDR3 DNA: TGTGCCAGCAGCTGGGGACAAGGCGGGCCGGGGAATGAGCAGTTCTTC. This gives the protein CASSWGQGGPGNEQFF.

This clone was counted ten times or more. This chain links TRBV14 with TRBJ1-2; perhaps TRBD1 as D (5 bases). Germline V lookup: CDR1 SGHDN, CDR2 FVKESK. CDR3 size: 13 residues. V shed 1 base and J shed 7 bases, with 10 bases lying between them. The CDR3 sequence: CASSQVERGGYTF. CDR3 coding DNA: TGTGCCAGCAGCCAAGTGGAAAGGGGTGGCTACACCTTC.

The gene calls are TRBV5-4 and TRBJ2-5; 11 nucleotides line up with TRBD2. This CDR3 has 15 residues. V shed 2 bases, J shed 2 bases, and the junction held 2 bases outside the gene matches. Germline assignment: CDR1 SGHNT and CDR2 YYREEE (reference sequence). The CDR3 coding sequence is TGTGCCAGCAGCTTAAGGACTAGCGGGCAAGAGACCCAGTACTTC. It encodes CASSLRTSGQETQYF.

The J gene is TRBJ2-6, the V gene TRBV7-2; a possible D gene is TRBD2 (5 bases). Per germline, CDR1 SGHTA and CDR2 FQGNSA. The V and J ends lost 11 bases and 3 bases respectively, with 17 bases between them. The CDR3 length is 15 residues. CDR3 residues: CAEGRSAGGANVLTF. CDR3 coding DNA: TGTGCCGAAGGACGCTCCGCGGGTGGGGCCAACGTCCTGACTTTC.

The chain joins TRBV29-1 to TRBJ1-2; no clear D. CDR3 size: 14 residues. The V gene's germline CDR1 is SQVTM and CDR2 ANQGSEA. V was clipped by 2 bases and J by 4 bases, with 14 bases between them. CDR3 DNA sequence: TGCAGCGTTGAAACCGGAGGCTTTGGCTATGGCTACACCTTC. It encodes CSVETGGFGYGYTF.

The V call is TRBV10-2, the J call TRBJ1-5; 8 bases are a match to TRBD1. This CDR3 is 15 amino acids long. From germline, CDR1 is WSHSY and CDR2 SAAADI. V was clipped by 6 bases and J by 1 base; unmatched bases: 5. In DNA, the CDR3 is TGCGCCAGCAGGGACAGGGATGGGAGCAATCAGCCCCAGCATTTT. Protein product: CASRDRDGSNQPQHF.

The V gene is TRBV6-4, the J gene TRBJ2-4; D may be TRBD1 (6 bases). This CDR3 region has 14 residues. Per germline, CDR1 MRHNA and CDR2 SNTAGT. The V end lost 9 bases, the J end lost 3 bases, and 15 bases lay between the germline ends. CDR3 amino acids: CARHVQGSKNIQYF. The CDR3 bases are TGTGCCAGGCACGTTCAGGGGAGCAAAAACATTCAGTACTTC.

CDR3 loop: CASSVGLAGGTDTQYF. CDR3 coding DNA: TGTGCCAGCAGCGTAGGTCTGGCGGGGGGCACAGATACGCAGTATTTT. The gene calls are TRBV9 and TRBJ2-3, with 7 bases that match TRBD2. The junction had 5 bases not matched to a gene; V was cut back by 0 bases and J by 1 base. The CDR3 totals 16 residues. CDR1 and CDR2 (germline): SGDLS, YYNGEE.

The V and J genes are TRBV18 and TRBJ2-7, with a tentative D call TRBD2 (6 bases). Trimming took 0 bases from V and 5 from J, leaving 20 bases between them. Germline V CDR1 and CDR2: KGHSH, LQKENI. There are 17 residues in the CDR3. CDR3 bases: TGTGCCAGCTCACCACCTACCGGACTCCCCGGAGGGAACGAGCAGTACTTC. Translation gives CASSPPTGLPGGNEQYF.

Turning to this clone: This specimen includes other DNA sequences encoding the same CDR3. The chain is built from TRBV5-1 and TRBJ2-5; a possible D gene is TRBD2 (6 bases). The CDR3 extends over 12 amino acids. The ends were cut back, 4 bases at V and 4 bases at J, with 8 bases in the middle. CDR1 is SGHRS and CDR2 is YFSETQ in the germline V gene. The CDR3 bases are TGCGCCAGCAGCAGGGGAGGAGAGACCCAGTACTTC. It encodes CASSRGGETQYF. The full variable domain, in which reference TRBV5-1 and TRBJ2-5 provide the parts outside the CDR3, is KAGVTQTPRYLIKTRGQQVTLSCSPISGHRSVSWYQQTPGQGLQFLFEYFSETQRNKGNFPGRFSGRQFSNSRSEMNVSTLELGDSALYLCASSRGGETQYFGPGTRLLVL.

The chain combines TRBV2 with TRBJ1-2, with 7 positions matching TRBD1. The CDR3 has 12 amino acids. V lost 5 bases and J lost 8; bases outside the gene matches: 5. Germline loops: CDR1 SNHLY, CDR2 FYNNEI. The CDR3 loop is CASSTAGGGYTF. CDR3 sequence (DNA): TGTGCCAGCAGTACGGCAGGGGGAGGCTACACCTTC. Based on the CDR3 plus reference TRBV2 and TRBJ1-2, the full variable domain is EPEVTQTPSHQVTQMGQEVILRCVPISNHLYFYWYRQILGQKVEFLVSFYNNEISEKSEIFDDQFSVERPDGSNFTLKIRSTKLEDSAMYFCASSTAGGGYTFGSGTRLTVV.

The chain links TRBV11-1 to TRBJ2-7, with 10 bases identical to TRBD1. The CDR3 contains 15 residues. After removal of 1 base from V and 6 bases from J, the junction contained 6 bases not matched to a gene. Germline CDR1 SGHAT, CDR2 FQDESV (reference sequence). Here the CDR3 reads CASSLEGTGVVEQYF. The DNA of the CDR3 is TGTGCCAGCAGCTTAGAAGGGACAGGGGTTGTCGAGCAGTACTTC.

The chain recombines TRBV3-1 (or the pseudogene TRBV3-2) with TRBJ1-1, with TRBD1 matching 7 bases. V was pared by 4 bases and J by 3 bases, with 5 bases of the junction left unmatched. The CDR3 extends over 14 amino acids. Germline CDR1 LGHDT, CDR2 YNNKEL (reference sequence). The DNA for the CDR3 is TGTGCCAGCAGCCCCCGGACAGGTTACACTGAAGCTTTCTTT. It is translated as CASSPRTGYTEAFF.

The chain combines TRBV19 with TRBJ2-1; 9 bases map to TRBD1. The junction had 13 bases not matched to a gene; V was cut back by 5 bases and J by 5 bases. This CDR3 is 17 amino acids long. Germline V gene data show CDR1 as LNHDA and CDR2 as SQIVND (reference sequence). The CDR3 nucleotides are TGTGCCAGTAGTTACAAACCACCGTGGGACAGGGACAATGAGCAGTTCTTC. It is translated as CASSYKPPWDRDNEQFF.

This clone was recorded only once. The chain has TRBV19 and TRBJ1-6, with D perhaps TRBD1 (6 bases). V lost 5 bases and J lost 10, with 15 bases in between. This CDR3 region has 14 residues. From germline, CDR1 is LNHDA and CDR2 SQIVND (reference sequence). CDR3 sequence: CASSDRDTDSPLHF. The CDR3 coding sequence is TGTGCCAGTAGTGACCGGGACACGGACTCACCCCTCCACTTT. The full variable domain, with the rest looked up from reference TRBV19 and TRBJ1-6, is DGGITQSPKYLFRKEGQNVTLSCEQNLNHDAMYWYRQDPGQGLRLIYYSQIVNDFQKGDIAEGYSVSREKKESFPLTVTSAQKNPTAFYLCASSDRDTDSPLHFGNGTRLTVT.

This chain links TRBV27 with TRBJ1-1, with TRBD1 identical over 7 bases. The CDR3 has 12 residues. Germline V lookup: CDR1 MNHEY, CDR2 SMNVEV (reference sequence). With 2 bases clipped from V and 11 bases from J, the junction kept 5 bases outside the gene matches. Here the CDR3 reads CASSLRQGEAFF. CDR3 sequence (DNA): TGTGCCAGCAGTTTACGGCAGGGGGAGGCTTTCTTT.